Below are 21 T cell receptor beta chains sequenced from a single sample in a study of blood T cell repertoires in COVID-19. Clones were read by immunoSEQ multiplex PCR, and TCRdb kept only the in-frame ones, dropping some. Among 95,000 or so clones, roughly 86% were seen once, and the ten largest hold 17%. Sequenced: peripheral blood. All receptors come from a human donor in a cohort sampled during active COVID-19.

This chain joins TRBV28 and TRBJ1-2; D not certain. This CDR3 is 12 amino acids long. The ends were cut back, 5 bases at V and 5 bases at J, with 9 bases in the middle. Per germline, CDR1 MDHEN and CDR2 SYDVKM. CDR3 protein: CASSASRYGYTF. CDR3 DNA: TGTGCCAGCAGTGCAAGTCGGTATGGCTACACCTTC.

This clone came up once. V usage is TRBV28 and J usage is TRBJ1-5, with TRBD1 matching over 8 bases. Unmatched junction bases numbered 6, after V lost 6 bases and J lost 5 bases. Looked up from germline, CDR1 is MDHEN and CDR2 is SYDVKM. CDR3 size: 14 residues. The CDR3 loop is CASRGPGGDQPQHF. The CDR3 DNA follows: TGTGCCAGCAGGGGTCCAGGGGGCGATCAGCCCCAGCATTTT.

For the CDR3, the DNA is TGCGCCAGCAGCTTGGGGGCGGGGGCCTACAATGAGCAGTTCTTC. This translates into CASSLGAGAYNEQFF. The chain joins TRBV5-1 to TRBJ2-1; 7 positions match TRBD2. The CDR3 is 15 residues long. The J segment lost 2 bases and the V segment lost 0 bases, leaving 2 bases of the junction unmatched. CDR1 SGHRS and CDR2 YFSETQ come from the germline V gene.

V and J are TRBV7-9 and TRBJ2-3; maybe TRBD2 (6 bases). The germline V gene has CDR1 SEHNR and CDR2 FQNEAQ (reference sequence). The CDR3 has 14 amino acids. Trimming took off 7 bases at V and 2 bases at J, with 13 bases between the two ends. CDR3 coding DNA: TGTGCCAGCACCACGGAGGGATTCACAGATACGCAGTATTTT. Protein sequence: CASTTEGFTDTQYF.

The chain is built from TRBV18 and TRBJ1-4; D uncertain. Trimming removed 1 base from V and 3 bases from J, with 9 bases in between. CDR1 and CDR2 from the germline V gene are KGHSH and LQKENI. The CDR3 covers 15 residues. The DNA for the CDR3 is TGTGCCAGCTCACCACTGGACGGGGCTAATGAAAAACTGTTTTTT. This sequence encodes CASSPLDGANEKLFF.

About this clone: In the same sample, other DNA sequences code for this CDR3. The chain links TRBV5-1 to TRBJ2-7; TRBD1 is a possible D gene (6 bases). Germline CDR1 SGHRS, CDR2 YFSETQ. Trimming took off 6 bases at V and 4 bases at J, with 8 bases between the two ends. CDR3 length: 11 residues. CDR3 protein: CASKGEYEQYF. Here the CDR3 DNA reads TGCGCCAGCAAGGGGGAGTACGAGCAGTACTTC.

The J gene is TRBJ1-2, the V gene TRBV12-3 or TRBV12-4; D is possibly TRBD1 (6 bases). The CDR3 sequence is 12 residues long. V was pared by 2 bases and J by 10 bases, with 11 bases between. This CDR3 reads CASSLLQGPYTF. The CDR3 nucleotides read TGTGCCAGCAGTTTACTCCAGGGGCCCTACACCTTC.

This chain connects TRBV7-8 to TRBJ1-5; D may be TRBD1 (5 bases). Germline CDR1 is SGHVS and CDR2 is FQNEAQ. This CDR3 spans 17 amino acids. V shed 4 bases and J shed 0 bases, with 16 bases lying between them. CDR3 in amino acids: CASSSRGRAYSNQPQHF. For the CDR3, the DNA is TGTGCCAGCAGCTCTCGAGGCAGGGCTTATAGCAATCAGCCCCAGCATTTT.

The J gene is TRBJ1-6, the V gene TRBV6-5; no clear D. V lost 4 bases and J 7 bases, leaving 14 bases between the germline ends. Germline CDR1 MNHEY, CDR2 SVGAGI. The CDR3 covers 15 residues. The DNA for the CDR3 is TGTGCCAGCAGTTGGAGGGCTATCTTAAATTCACCCCTCCACTTT. Protein: CASSWRAILNSPLHF.

This chain's CDR3 is CASSERAGAWDTEAFF. The CDR3 bases are TGCGCCAGCAGTGAGAGGGCAGGGGCGTGGGACACTGAAGCTTTCTTT. The V gene is TRBV10-2, the J gene TRBJ1-1, with D tentatively TRBD1 (6 bases). CDR1 is WSHSY and CDR2 is SAAADI in the germline V gene. V lost 2 bases, J lost 3 bases, and 16 bases lay in between. The CDR3 spans 16 residues.

This sequence joins TRBV7-2 and TRBJ1-2, with 7 bases matching TRBD1. Germline-derived CDR1 and CDR2 are SGHTA and FQGNSA. The V segment lost 2 bases and the J segment 3 bases; nucleotides outside the gene matches: 12. The CDR3 covers 17 residues. The CDR3 spells CASSLSSGGSFHYGYTF. In DNA form, the CDR3 reads TGTGCCAGCAGCTTAAGTTCAGGGGGGAGTTTTCACTATGGCTACACCTTC.

J is TRBJ2-7 and V is TRBV5-4; D possibly corresponds to TRBD1 (7 bases). Germline V gene lookup returns CDR1 SGHNT and CDR2 YYREEE (reference sequence). Trimming left V 2 bases short and J 7 bases short, with 22 bases between. The CDR3 runs 16 residues. CDR3 DNA: TGTGCCAGCAGCTTCGGGGGACAGACAGCTGTGAAGGAGCAGTACTTC. It encodes CASSFGGQTAVKEQYF.

The gene calls are TRBV6-5 and TRBJ2-7; 8 bases map to TRBD2. Losses at the gene ends were 10 bases for V and 2 bases for J; bases not matched to a gene: 13. Germline lookup yields CDR1 MNHEY and CDR2 SVGAGI. The CDR3 consists of 15 residues. The chain's CDR3 is CATPVRGDGTYEQYF. CDR3 nucleotides: TGTGCCACCCCCGTGCGGGGGGACGGGACCTACGAGCAGTACTTC.

There are a few counts of this clone. V gene TRBV28 combines with J gene TRBJ1-5; D ambiguous. CDR3 size: 13 residues. CDR1 and CDR2 (germline): MDHEN, SYDVKM. Trimming pared 7 bases from V and 2 bases from J, leaving 9 bases between. CDR3 loop: CASIARGNQPQHF. The DNA for the CDR3 is TGTGCCAGCATCGCACGGGGCAATCAGCCCCAGCATTTT.

The chain is built from TRBV28 and TRBJ2-7; D is undetermined. Germline V gene data show CDR1 as MDHEN and CDR2 as SYDVKM. The CDR3 runs 10 residues. V was cut by 5 bases and J by 4 bases, with 3 bases left in between. CDR3 DNA sequence: TGTGCCAGCAGTCGTTACGAGCAGTACTTC. As protein: CASSRYEQYF.

The CDR3 DNA reads as TGTGCCAGCAGCCAACGTCAGGACACTGAAGCTTTCTTT. Encoded protein: CASSQRQDTEAFF. The chain employs TRBV7-9 and TRBJ1-1; no definite D call. CDR1 and CDR2 from the germline V gene are SEHNR and FQNEAQ (reference sequence). The CDR3 runs 13 residues. Trimming took 5 bases from V and 3 from J, leaving 10 bases between them.

The chain links TRBV5-6 to TRBJ1-1; TRBD1 matches at 8 bases. The ends lost 4 bases at V and 3 bases at J; junction bases unmatched: 2. CDR1 is SGHDT, CDR2 YYEEEE, per germline. There are 13 residues in the CDR3. The CDR3 region has the DNA TGTGCCAGCAGCATGGACAGGGACACTGAAGCTTTCTTT. This encodes CASSMDRDTEAFF.

The V call is TRBV12-5, the J call TRBJ2-3; perhaps TRBD2 as D (7 bases). CDR3 length: 15 residues. V was pared by 6 bases and J by 8 bases, with 21 bases between. The germline CDR1 and CDR2 sequences are LGHNT and FRNRAP. CDR3 sequence (DNA): TGTGCTAGTGGAGCTCCGGGGGGCTACCGGGGTACGCAGTATTTT. Encoded protein: CASGAPGGYRGTQYF.

V gene TRBV5-1 combines with J gene TRBJ1-5, with TRBD1 as a possible D gene (6 bases). Per germline, CDR1 SGHRS and CDR2 YFSETQ. The length of the CDR3 is 15 residues. Trimming pared 4 bases from V and 6 bases from J, leaving 17 bases between. CDR3 sequence: CASSPLGGPVQPQHF. CDR3 sequence (DNA): TGCGCCAGCAGCCCCTTGGGGGGGCCGGTTCAGCCCCAGCATTTT.

The chain uses TRBV6-5 and TRBJ1-3; 8 bases align to TRBD1. CDR1 is MNHEY, CDR2 SVGAGI, per germline. V was pared by 5 bases and J by 4 bases, with 7 bases of the junction left unmatched. The CDR3 has 15 residues. DNA for the CDR3: TGTGCCAGCAGTACCGACAGGGGTGGCGGAAACACCATATATTTT. Translating gives CASSTDRGGGNTIYF.

The sample holds one count of this clone. The chain carries TRBV28 and TRBJ2-7; TRBD1 is a possible D gene (7 bases). The CDR3 has 14 amino acids. With 10 bases removed from V and 0 bases from J, the gap between germline ends came to 16 bases. Germline lookup yields CDR1 MDHEN and CDR2 SYDVKM. CDR3 nucleotide sequence: TGTGCCACAGGGGGGATGGGGGACTCCTACGAGCAGTACTTC. It encodes CATGGMGDSYEQYF. The entire variable domain, with the rest obtained from reference TRBV28 and TRBJ2-7, is as follows: DVKVTQSSRYLVKRTGEKVFLECVQDMDHENMFWYRQDPGLGLRLIYFSYDVKMKEKGDIPEGYSVSREKKERFSLILESASTNQTSMYLCATGGMGDSYEQYFGPGTRLTVT.